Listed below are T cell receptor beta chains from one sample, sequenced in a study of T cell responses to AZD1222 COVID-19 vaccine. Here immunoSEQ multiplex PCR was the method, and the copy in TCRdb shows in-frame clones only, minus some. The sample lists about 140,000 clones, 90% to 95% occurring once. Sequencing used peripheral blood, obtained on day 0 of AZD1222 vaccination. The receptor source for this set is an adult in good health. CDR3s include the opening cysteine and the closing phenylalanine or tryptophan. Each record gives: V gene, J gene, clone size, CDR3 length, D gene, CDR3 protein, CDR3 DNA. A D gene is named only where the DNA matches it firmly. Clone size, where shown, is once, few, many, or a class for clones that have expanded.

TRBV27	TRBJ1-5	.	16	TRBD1	CASTPRGQLGNQPQHF	TGTGCCAGCACCCCAAGGGGACAGCTTGGCAATCAGCCCCAGCATTTT
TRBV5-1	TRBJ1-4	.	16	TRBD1	CASSLVPDREKEKLFF	TGCGCCAGCAGCTTGGTCCCAGACAGGGAAAAGGAAAAACTGTTTTTT
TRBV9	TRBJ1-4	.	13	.	CASSVGRAEKLFF	TGTGCCAGCAGCGTAGGTAGGGCTGAAAAACTGTTTTTT
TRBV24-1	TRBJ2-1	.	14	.	CATSDFHQGYEQFF	TGTGCCACCAGTGATTTCCATCAGGGATATGAGCAGTTCTTC
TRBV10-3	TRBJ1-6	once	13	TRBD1	CAIAGGYNSPLHF	TGTGCCATCGCAGGGGGTTATAATTCACCCCTCCACTTT
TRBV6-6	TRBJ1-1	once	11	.	CASRDLTEAFF	TGTGCCAGCAGGGACCTGACTGAAGCTTTCTTT
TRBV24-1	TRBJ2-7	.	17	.	CATSDLISLADSYEQYF	TGTGCCACCAGTGATTTAATCTCACTAGCTGACTCCTACGAGCAGTACTTC
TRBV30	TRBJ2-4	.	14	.	CAWSVPEAVDIQYF	TGTGCCTGGAGTGTACCAGAAGCGGTGGACATTCAGTACTTC
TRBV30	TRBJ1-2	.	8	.	CARSRHHF	TGTGCCCGATCCCGACACCATTTC
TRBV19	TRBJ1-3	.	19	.	CASSIDLLVQGFAGNTIYF	TGTGCCAGTAGTATAGATCTATTGGTCCAGGGGTTCGCTGGAAACACCATATATTTT
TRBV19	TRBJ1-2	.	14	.	CASSNSVRNYGYTF	TGTGCCAGTAGTAACTCAGTTAGGAACTATGGCTACACCTTC
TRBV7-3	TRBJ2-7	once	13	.	CASSLSGGGEQYF	TGTGCCAGCAGCTTAAGTGGGGGCGGAGAGCAGTACTTC
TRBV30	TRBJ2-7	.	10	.	CAWGDYEQYF	TGTGCCTGGGGGGACTACGAGCAGTACTTC
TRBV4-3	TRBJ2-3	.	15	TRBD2	CASSQGLAGDYTQYF	TGCGCCAGCAGCCAAGGTCTAGCGGGGGACTATACGCAGTATTTT